This TCR beta chain derives from a study of OX40 agonist ivuxolimab in advanced cancers. Study-level information: The study treated patients with ivuxolimab, an agonistic anti-OX40 (CD134) antibody. Study-level results: At doses 0.1 to 3.0 mg/kg, CD4+ and CD8+ clones expanded.

The germline CDR1 and CDR2 sequences are MNHEY and SMNVEV (reference sequence). V lost 6 bases to trimming and J lost 4 bases; unmatched junction nucleotides: 8. The CDR3 length is 15 residues. Concerning this clone itself: Antigen specificity is unknown.

Using immunoSEQ multiplex PCR, the repertoire was profiled, and TCRdb retains in-frame clones only, with some absent. Of about 89,000 clones detected, approximately 91% appear once; the ten largest clones hold 0.25% to 0.3%. The sequencing used CD4+ or CD8+ T cells sorted from blood, collected in a trial of the OX40 agonist ivuxolimab. This TCR was sampled from an adult with an advanced solid tumor such as melanoma, head and neck, liver or kidney cancer. The V and J genes are TRBV27 and TRBJ2-7; TRBD1 matches 11 bases. This CDR3 is CASSRHGTGGYEQYF. DNA of the CDR3: TGTGCCAGCAGCAGACACGGGACAGGGGGGTACGAGCAGTACTTC.